This TCR beta chain is drawn from a study of patients and donors after allogeneic stem cell transplantation. MiXCR, run by TCRdb on the RT-PCR reads, gives a single entry per CDR3 protein. This sample has around 150,000 distinct CDR3 sequences, with about 40% found just once. Germline CDR1 is GTSNPN and CDR2 is SVGIG (reference sequence). J lost 4 bases, V lost 3 bases, and 5 bases had no gene match. This CDR3 spans 14 amino acids. This clonotype was detected a few times. The specimen was blood, either unsorted or a sorted T cell fraction (not recorded which). The chain links TRBV30 to TRBJ1-4; 7 bases fit TRBD1. The source is a human donor who was either an allogeneic HSCT recipient or a stem cell or donor lymphocyte infusion donor (not recorded which). It is not recorded whose cells these are; they may come from a transplant donor. The CDR3, as DNA: TGTGCCTGGAGAGAGGACAGGTTTAATGAAAAACTGTTTTTT. It encodes CAWREDRFNEKLFF.